This T cell receptor (beta chain) was documented in a study of response to subunit inactivated influenza vaccine. Study findings and constraints: Authors suggested that a seasonal influenza vaccination recruits few new T cells each time.

With respect to this clonotype: Its matching antigen is unknown.

V shed 5 bases, J shed 4 bases, and the junction held 15 bases outside the gene matches. The CDR3 totals 17 residues. Germline CDR1 is SGDLS and CDR2 is YYNGEE. TCRdb re-analysed the RT-PCR reads in MiXCR, keeping a single row per CDR3 protein. The sample lists hundreds of thousands of distinct CDR3 sequences, around a sixth occurring once. The sequences come from PBMCs from blood, collected approximately 13 days after vaccination. The rearrangement joins TRBV9 to TRBJ2-1; TRBD2 agrees at 7 bases. The origin of this receptor is a man between 45 and 60 years old who received an inactivated influenza vaccine. The CDR3 region is CASSTGVAGNPYNEQFF. Here the CDR3 DNA reads TGTGCCAGCAGTACCGGGGTAGCGGGCAACCCTTACAATGAGCAGTTCTTC.